Here is one T cell receptor beta chain with its context. Its cognate antigen is unknown. The PCR employed 60 Vbeta primers together with 13 Jbeta primers. Sequencing was performed with immunoSEQ multiplex PCR; in TCRdb, only in-frame clones are kept and a portion is missing. The sample has about 300,000 clones, 86% seen once; the top ten hold around 4%. V lost 5 bases, J lost 6 bases, and 10 bases stayed unmatched. The CDR3 is made up of 15 amino acids. Germline CDR1 SEHNR, CDR2 FQNEAQ (reference sequence). These data originate in a study of cytomegalovirus exposure and HLA in healthy donors. Study results and caveats: In an earlier analysis, about 87% or about 30%: the productive usage of most TCR beta V segments.

This sequence originates from a man aged 35-49 years in good health and CMV-seropositive. The V and J genes are TRBV7-9 and TRBJ2-1, with TRBD2 identical over 7 bases. Sequences were obtained from PBMCs. CDR3 residues: CASSLGLTRANEQFF. CDR3 bases: TGTGCCAGCAGCCTGGGACTAACGAGGGCCAATGAGCAGTTCTTC.